This T cell receptor beta chain came from a study of T cell responses to AZD1222 COVID-19 vaccine. TCRdb's copy holds only in-frame clones and misses some; the assay was immunoSEQ multiplex PCR. The sample has more than 80,000 clones, about 92% seen once. From germline, CDR1 is KGHDR and CDR2 SFDVKD. After removal of 4 bases from V and 8 bases from J, the junction contained 12 bases not matched to a gene. The CDR3 length is 16 residues. This sequence was found in an adult who received the AZD1222 COVID-19 vaccine. The chain combines TRBV24-1 with TRBJ1-2; 10 bases agree with TRBD1. The sample was peripheral blood, taken 28 days after the second AZD1222 dose. CDR3 sequence reads: CATSDQAQTGGGGYTF. The DNA of the CDR3 is TGTGCCACCAGTGACCAAGCCCAGACAGGGGGCGGAGGCTACACCTTC.